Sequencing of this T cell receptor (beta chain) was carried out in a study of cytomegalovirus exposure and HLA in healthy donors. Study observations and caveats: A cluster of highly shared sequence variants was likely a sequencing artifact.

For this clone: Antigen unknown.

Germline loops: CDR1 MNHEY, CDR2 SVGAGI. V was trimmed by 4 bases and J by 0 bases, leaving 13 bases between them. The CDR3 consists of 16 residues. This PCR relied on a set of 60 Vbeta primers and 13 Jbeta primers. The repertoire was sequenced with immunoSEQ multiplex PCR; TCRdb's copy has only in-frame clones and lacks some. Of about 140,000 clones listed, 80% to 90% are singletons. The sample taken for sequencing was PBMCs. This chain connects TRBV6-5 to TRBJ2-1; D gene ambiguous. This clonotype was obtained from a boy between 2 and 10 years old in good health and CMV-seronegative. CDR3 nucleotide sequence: TGTGCCAGCAGTTCCCTGCTAGGCAGCTCCTACAATGAGCAGTTCTTC. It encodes CASSSLLGSSYNEQFF.